This T cell receptor (beta chain) was found in a study of T cell responses to AZD1222 COVID-19 vaccine. Overall study context: Second-dose recipients at about 4 or about 12 weeks were treated as one pooled group.

TCRdb keeps only in-frame clones here, not all; method: immunoSEQ multiplex PCR. This sample has about 81,000 clones; about 92% occur once, and the top ten carry approximately 5.2%. Note on this clone: Its antigen is still unknown.

Regarding the study as a whole: Repertoires were obtained only post-peak T cell response. The donor group comprised mostly white British people and more females; the analysis possibly underestimated clonal diversity.

The CDR3 totals 14 residues. Germline values: CDR1 SGHKS, CDR2 YYEKEE (reference sequence). Trimming shortened V by 4 bases and J by 2 bases, and 12 bases separated the two germline ends. Sequences were derived from peripheral blood, sampled on day 0 of AZD1222 vaccination. V gene TRBV5-5 combines with J gene TRBJ1-2, with D tentatively TRBD1 (6 bases). The receptor was isolated from an adult in good health. CDR3 loop: CASSADSWNYGYTF. CDR3 sequence (DNA): TGTGCCAGCAGCGCGGACAGTTGGAACTATGGCTACACCTTC.